Listed below are T cell receptor beta chains from one sample, sequenced in a study of blood T cells in healthy people across ages. MiXCR was run by TCRdb on the 5' RACE reads, yielding one entry per CDR3 protein. The profile shows a few hundred thousand distinct CDR3 sequences, 27% of them singletons. Sequenced input: blood. These receptors came from a woman aged 70 to 79 in good health. The CDR3 runs from the conserved cysteine through the conserved F or W. The D gene is left open where the match is weak. Expanded clones are given a class, and other clones once, few, many or no size at all.

- TRBJ2-7 TRBD1 TRBV4-1 CASSPLGQRTSYEQYF TGCGCCAGTTCACCCCTGGGACAGCGTACCTCCTACGAGCAGTACTTC
- TRBJ2-5 - TRBV6-2/TRBV6-3 CATGQWETQYF TGTGCCACCGGACAATGGGAGACCCAGTACTTC
- TRBJ2-5 - TRBV10-3 CAISQLAATKETQYF TGTGCCATCAGTCAACTCGCCGCCACCAAGGAGACCCAGTACTTC
- TRBJ1-4 - TRBV5-1 CASSSAGALATNEKLFF TGCGCCAGCAGCTCCGCGGGGGCCCTAGCAACTAATGAAAAACTGTTTTTT
few TRBJ2-5 TRBD1 TRBV20-1 CSATRGRGETQYF TGCAGTGCTACCAGGGGGCGCGGGGAGACCCAGTACTTC
- TRBJ2-5 TRBD2 TRBV7-3 CASSLGGGSGRPRPEQETQYF TGTGCCAGCAGCTTAGGAGGCGGTAGCGGGAGGCCCCGGCCGGAACAAGAGACCCAGTACTTC
- TRBJ1-5 - TRBV24-1 CATSDPGDRNQPQHF TGTGCCACCAGTGACCCAGGGGATAGGAATCAGCCCCAGCATTTT
few TRBJ1-4 - TRBV7-2 CASSLVGRHNEKLFF TGTGCCAGCAGCTTAGTGGGCCGGCATAATGAAAAACTGTTTTTT
- TRBJ1-1 TRBD1 TRBV18 CASSRDSYTEAFF TGTGCCAGCTCACGGGACAGCTACACTGAAGCTTTCTTT
few TRBJ2-5 - TRBV4-3 CASSQGTWETQYF TGCGCCAGCAGCCAAGGGACTTGGGAGACCCAGTACTTC
few TRBJ1-2 TRBD1 TRBV4-2 CASSQDSQGPTGGYTF TGTGCCAGCAGCCAAGATTCACAGGGGCCCACGGGTGGCTACACCTTC
- TRBJ2-1 TRBD2 TRBV7-3 CASSPSTSRDEQFF TGTGCCAGCAGCCCCTCGACTAGCCGGGATGAGCAGTTCTTC
few TRBJ1-1 TRBD1 TRBV20-1 CSADDRGRNTEAFF TGCAGTGCAGATGACAGGGGGAGGAACACTGAAGCTTTCTTT
- TRBJ1-1 - TRBV12-3/TRBV12-4 CASSFRGAAEAFF TGTGCCAGCAGTTTCCGGGGGGCGGCTGAAGCTTTCTTT
- TRBJ2-1 TRBD2 TRBV14 CASSQGGTTVRGEQFF TGTGCCAGCAGCCAAGGGGGGACTACTGTGCGGGGGGAGCAGTTCTTC
- TRBJ2-2 - TRBV7-2 CASSRGQTVTGELFF TGTGCCAGCAGCCGAGGGCAAACCGTCACCGGGGAGCTGTTTTTT
- TRBJ2-2 - TRBV4-2 CASSQDDRRSGSGELFF TGTGCCAGCAGCCAAGATGATAGAAGGAGTGGTTCCGGGGAGCTGTTTTTT
few TRBJ2-7 - TRBV4-3 CASSQVMERTYEQYF TGCGCCAGCAGCCAAGTGATGGAAAGGACCTACGAGCAGTACTTC
few TRBJ2-3 TRBD2 TRBV4-3 CASSQDSASGGTDTQYF TGCGCCAGCAGCCAAGATTCGGCTAGCGGGGGGACAGATACGCAGTATTTT
few TRBJ1-5 TRBD1 TRBV6-2/TRBV6-3 CASSGTRTGGNNQPQHF TGTGCCAGCAGTGGGACGAGGACAGGTGGGAACAATCAGCCCCAGCATTTT
few TRBJ1-1 - TRBV12-5 CASGLRSGDTEAFF TGTGCCAGTGGTTTGAGGAGCGGGGACACTGAAGCTTTCTTT
few TRBJ2-3 - TRBV7-9 CASSPVSTDTQYF TGTGCCAGCAGCCCCGTTTCGACAGATACGCAGTATTTT
- TRBJ1-5 - TRBV5-5 CASQKEAERQPQHF TGTGCCAGCCAAAAGGAGGCTGAGCGGCAGCCCCAGCATTTT
few TRBJ2-7 TRBD2 TRBV20-1 CSARDPSRTSGGAGEQYF TGCAGTGCTAGAGACCCCTCCCGTACTAGCGGGGGGGCTGGCGAGCAGTACTTC
many TRBJ2-7 - TRBV5-1 CASSLAAGTEYEQYF TGCGCCAGCAGCTTGGCGGCAGGGACTGAGTACGAGCAGTACTTC
- TRBJ2-5 TRBD2 TRBV5-1 CASSLDPGEGTQYF TGCGCCAGCAGCTTGGACCCTGGGGAGGGGACCCAGTACTTC
- TRBJ2-2 - TRBV29-1 CSVEGTATNTGELFF TGCAGCGTTGAAGGGACAGCCACGAACACCGGGGAGCTGTTTTTT
- TRBJ2-3 TRBD1 TRBV7-3 CASSSDRGGTDTRYF TGTGCCAGCAGCTCGGACAGGGGTGGGACAGATACGCGGTATTTT
- TRBJ2-1 TRBD2 TRBV7-3 CASTLSGLAYNEQFF TGTGCCAGCACCCTATCGGGACTAGCGTACAATGAGCAGTTCTTC
- TRBJ1-1 - TRBV7-2 CASSLRQGSITEAFF TGTGCCAGCAGCTTACGGCAGGGTAGTATAACTGAAGCTTTCTTT
once TRBJ1-4 - TRBV21-1 CASSNGPGQGDPNEKLFF TGTGCCAGCAGCAATGGGCCGGGACAGGGGGACCCTAATGAAAAACTGTTTTTT
- TRBJ2-5 - TRBV20-1 CSAPDYLQETQYF TGCAGTGCTCCGGACTACCTACAAGAGACCCAGTACTTC
- TRBJ1-6 - TRBV25-1 CASSEWQPNSPLHF TGTGCCAGCAGTGAGTGGCAGCCCAATTCACCCCTCCACTTT
- TRBJ1-1 - TRBV12-3/TRBV12-4 CASTQAAWAFF TGTGCCAGCACCCAGGCAGCTTGGGCTTTCTTT
- TRBJ1-5 TRBD1 TRBV6-2/TRBV6-3 CASSYSGQGVWDNQPQHF TGTGCCAGCAGTTACTCGGGACAGGGGGTATGGGACAATCAGCCCCAGCATTTT
- TRBJ2-5 - TRBV12-3/TRBV12-4 CASRSGLPTSYLQETQYF TGTGCCAGCAGGTCGGGACTTCCTACAAGTTATCTACAAGAGACCCAGTACTTC
- TRBJ2-7 - TRBV19 CASSTTATATYEQYF TGTGCCAGTAGTACTACGGCGACAGCCACCTACGAGCAGTACTTC
few TRBJ1-4 - TRBV25-1 CASSEAGVDEKLFF TGTGCCAGCAGTGAGGCGGGGGTCGATGAAAAACTGTTTTTT
few TRBJ2-7 TRBD2 TRBV29-1 CSVERGGREQYF TGCAGCGTTGAACGGGGAGGGCGCGAGCAGTACTTC
once TRBJ2-5 - TRBV5-1 CASSSTPARQETQYF TGCGCCAGCAGCTCTACCCCGGCTCGGCAAGAGACCCAGTACTTC
few TRBJ2-7 TRBD2 TRBV10-3 CAIARSSGGYSSYEQYF TGTGCCATCGCCCGAAGTAGCGGGGGCTATAGCTCCTACGAGCAGTACTTC
- TRBJ1-4 - TRBV20-1 CSARGVSSGEKLFF TGCAGTGCGAGGGGGGTCTCTTCAGGGGAAAAACTGTTTTTT
few TRBJ1-1 - TRBV7-9 CASSSNGGVNTEAFF TGTGCCAGCAGTTCAAACGGGGGGGTGAACACTGAAGCTTTCTTT
few TRBJ2-5 TRBD2 TRBV20-1 CSALGLGETQYF TGCAGTGCTCTGGGACTAGGGGAGACCCAGTACTTC
- TRBJ2-5 - TRBV6-5 CASRASGRKTQYF TGTGCCAGCCGGGCGTCAGGTAGAAAGACCCAGTACTTC
- TRBJ1-2 - TRBV3-1 CASSQASGSYGYTF TGTGCCAGCAGCCAGGCTTCCGGGAGCTATGGCTACACCTTC
few TRBJ1-5 - TRBV6-1 CASSVLGNGNQPQHF TGTGCCAGCAGCGTTTTAGGGAATGGCAATCAGCCCCAGCATTTT
- TRBJ2-2 - TRBV6-5 CASSYAQGELFF TGTGCCAGCAGTTACGCCCAGGGGGAGCTGTTTTTT
- TRBJ1-5 TRBD1 TRBV12-3/TRBV12-4 CASRLGQGSDQPQHF TGTGCCAGCAGATTGGGACAGGGATCCGATCAGCCCCAGCATTTT
- TRBJ2-7 - TRBV28 CASSLSLGTATYEQYF TGTGCCAGCAGTTTATCTTTGGGCACGGCCACCTACGAGCAGTACTTC
- TRBJ1-2 - TRBV20-1 CSAREVGTGLYGYTF TGCAGTGCTAGAGAAGTGGGTACAGGGCTCTATGGCTACACCTTC
few TRBJ1-6 - TRBV27 CASRPLGEGNSPLHF TGTGCCAGCAGACCTCTGGGGGAGGGGAATTCACCCCTCCACTTT
- TRBJ2-6 TRBD1 TRBV5-1 CASSTGQATPSGANVLTF TGCGCCAGTAGCACAGGACAGGCGACTCCTTCTGGGGCCAACGTCCTGACTTTC
few TRBJ1-1 - TRBV9 CASSPQSTRTTEAFF TGTGCCAGCAGCCCCCAGTCGACAAGAACGACTGAAGCTTTCTTT
few TRBJ2-3 - TRBV9 CASSVRADSSTDTQYF TGTGCCAGCAGCGTGAGGGCGGACTCGAGCACAGATACGCAGTATTTT